Detailed here is one TCR beta chain. The antigen remains undetermined. Per the germline V gene, CDR1 is MNHEY and CDR2 is SVGEGT. The CDR3 sequence is 15 residues long. V was trimmed by 4 bases and J by 9 bases, leaving 19 bases between them. These data originate in a study of CD8 T cells in Susac syndrome. Study-level findings and limits: The study acknowledged a relatively small number of individuals in its TCR sequencing and HLA analysis.

TCR beta sequencing covered blood CD8+ and CD4+ T cells. It was with random hexamers that roughly 0.45 to 1 ug RNA was reverse transcribed. By means of immunoSEQ multiplex PCR, TCR beta CDR3 spanning 54 Vbeta and 13 Jbeta underwent amplification. One entry per CDR3 protein, called by TCRdb with MiXCR from the immunoSEQ multiplex PCR reads. The table shows approximately 130,000 distinct CDR3 sequences, with less than 95% occurring only once. Sequenced material: CD4+ T cells from PBMCs. The chain uses TRBV6-2 or TRBV6-3 and TRBJ2-1, with D possibly matching TRBD2 (5 bases). The TCR originated in a human donor in good health. The CDR3 reads CASSSGKREGGEQFF. DNA of the CDR3: TGTGCCAGCAGTTCCGGGAAGAGGGAAGGCGGTGAGCAGTTCTTC.